The clone carrying this TCR beta chain was found once. These data come from a study of T cell changes during pregnancy in multiple sclerosis. The method was immunoSEQ multiplex PCR; TCRdb's version includes in-frame clones alone and lacks a portion of them. The profile shows roughly 61,000 clones, 90% to 95% of them singletons. CDR3 length: 14 residues. V was pared by 4 bases and J by 6 bases, with 6 bases of the junction left unmatched. The V gene's germline CDR1 is SGHNT and CDR2 YYREEE (reference sequence). This specimen was peripheral blood, taken after pregnancy. This chain connects TRBV5-4 to TRBJ2-7; TRBD2 matches at 11 bases. This TCR came from a female donor with multiple sclerosis, enrolled in a pregnancy study. CDR3 sequence reads: CASSETTSGGEQYF. Here the CDR3 DNA reads TGTGCCAGCAGCGAAACCACTAGCGGGGGCGAGCAGTACTTC.